A selection of T cell receptor beta chains follows, all from one sample in a study of Tregs in tolerant kidney transplant recipients. TCRdb keeps only in-frame clones here, not all; method: immunoSEQ multiplex PCR. The sample has tens of thousands of clones, less than 95% seen once; the top ten hold 0.34%. Material: Tregs from blood, obtained before the transplant. The source is a human donor who received a combined kidney and bone marrow transplant. Each CDR3 is given with its conserved first and last residue. Each record gives: J gene, V gene, CDR3 length, D gene, clone size, CDR3 protein, CDR3 DNA. The D gene is left open where the match is weak. Expanded clones get a size class; other rows say once, few or many, or leave the size out.

TRBJ2-2	TRBV5-1	14	-	-	CASSLAQGTGELFF	TGCGCCAGCAGCTTGGCCCAGGGCACCGGGGAGCTGTTTTTT
TRBJ2-3	TRBV7-9	12	-	-	CASSRITDTQYF	TGTGCCAGCAGCCGCATCACAGATACGCAGTATTTT
TRBJ2-7	TRBV28	14	TRBD1	-	CASRGTGGPYEQYF	TGTGCCAGCCGTGGGACAGGGGGTCCCTACGAGCAGTACTTC
TRBJ2-4	TRBV6-6	16	-	-	CASTLSQGEAKNIQYF	TGTGCCAGCACCCTCTCCCAGGGTGAAGCCAAAAACATTCAGTACTTC
TRBJ1-6	TRBV28	15	TRBD1	-	CASSSPDRAWSPLHF	TGTGCCAGCAGTTCCCCGGACAGGGCTTGGTCACCCCTCCACTTT
TRBJ1-3	TRBV5-1	13	-	-	CASSAGERNTIYF	TGCGCCAGCAGCGCGGGGGAGCGAAACACCATATATTTT
TRBJ2-1	TRBV15	17	TRBD2	-	CATSRDNGASGRIEQFF	TGTGCCACCAGCAGAGATAATGGGGCTAGCGGGAGGATAGAGCAGTTCTTC
TRBJ1-2	TRBV25-1	15	-	-	CASSREGPVNYGYTF	TGTGCCAGCAGCCGAGAAGGTCCAGTTAACTATGGCTACACCTTC
TRBJ2-5	TRBV9	15	TRBD2	-	CARSVGRGGTETQYF	TGTGCCCGCAGCGTAGGACGGGGGGGAACCGAGACCCAGTACTTC
TRBJ2-5	TRBV15	16	-	-	CATSRAWSTGEETQYF	TGTGCCACCAGCAGAGCATGGTCTACGGGGGAGGAGACCCAGTACTTC
TRBJ2-7	TRBV28	14	TRBD1	-	CASRETGGPHEQYF	TGTGCCAGCAGGGAGACAGGGGGCCCACACGAGCAGTACTTC
TRBJ2-1	TRBV28	16	TRBD2	-	CASSLIAGGSYNEQFF	TGTGCCAGCAGTTTAATAGCGGGAGGATCCTACAATGAGCAGTTCTTC
TRBJ2-3	TRBV19	17	TRBD2	-	CASSISGSPFNGDTQYF	TGTGCCAGTAGTATAAGCGGGAGTCCCTTTAACGGAGATACGCAGTATTTT
TRBJ1-2	TRBV28	14	-	-	CASSAFGQYYGYTF	TGTGCCAGCAGTGCCTTCGGACAGTACTATGGCTACACCTTC
TRBJ2-4	TRBV11-2	15	-	-	CASSQAGRSKNIQYF	TGTGCCAGCAGCCAGGCGGGCCGGTCCAAAAACATTCAGTACTTC
TRBJ2-5	TRBV2	15	TRBD2	-	CASSRLAGEVETQYF	TGTGCCAGCAGTAGACTAGCGGGAGAGGTGGAGACCCAGTACTTC
TRBJ2-7	TRBV21-1	14	-	-	CASSKGGDRYEQYF	TGTGCCAGCAGCAAGGGGGGAGACCGCTACGAGCAGTACTTC
TRBJ2-1	TRBV29-1	12	-	-	CSVDLAVREQFF	TGCAGCGTTGATTTAGCAGTCCGAGAGCAGTTCTTC
TRBJ2-4	TRBV7-3	19	-	-	CASSLVRLGAGGMENIQYF	TGTGCCAGCAGCTTAGTCAGGTTGGGGGCTGGGGGAATGGAAAACATTCAGTACTTC
TRBJ2-2	TRBV6-1	15	-	-	CASWKMGRDTGELFF	TGTGCCAGCTGGAAAATGGGTAGGGACACCGGGGAGCTGTTTTTT
TRBJ2-1	TRBV25-1	15	-	once	CASSEQGTLFDEQFF	TGTGCCAGCAGTGAACAAGGGACCCTGTTCGATGAGCAGTTCTTC
TRBJ1-3	TRBV28	13	-	-	CASSFSSGNTIYF	TGTGCCAGCAGCTTCTCCTCTGGAAACACCATATATTTT
TRBJ2-7	TRBV2	14	-	-	CASSGVGLNYEQYF	TGTGCCAGCAGTGGGGTGGGGCTAAACTACGAGCAGTACTTC
TRBJ2-4	TRBV28	15	-	-	CASGAGRIAKNIQYF	TGTGCCAGCGGAGCAGGGAGAATAGCCAAAAACATTCAGTACTTC
TRBJ2-7	TRBV2	14	TRBD1	-	CASSDRTGLYEQYF	TGTGCCAGCAGTGACCGGACAGGCTTGTACGAGCAGTACTTC
TRBJ2-1	TRBV5-6	17	-	-	CASSSPWGDPSYNEQFF	TGTGCCAGCAGCTCCCCTTGGGGGGACCCCTCCTACAATGAGCAGTTCTTC
TRBJ2-7	TRBV7-3	14	-	-	CASSLVQGPYEQYF	TGTGCCAGCAGCTTAGTGCAGGGCCCATACGAGCAGTACTTC
TRBJ1-1	TRBV30	13	-	once	CAWSKGGNTEAFF	TGTGCCTGGAGTAAGGGTGGCAACACTGAAGCTTTCTTT
TRBJ1-2	TRBV6-4	11	-	-	CASREDYGYTF	TGTGCCAGCAGGGAGGACTATGGCTACACCTTC
TRBJ2-7	TRBV6-5	15	-	-	CASSSGMGYSYEQYF	TGTGCCAGCAGTTCGGGCATGGGGTACTCCTACGAGCAGTACTTC
TRBJ2-3	TRBV30	21	TRBD2	-	CAWGVYLTSGRGGLGTDTQYF	TGTGCCTGGGGTGTATACCTGACTAGCGGGAGAGGGGGATTGGGCACAGATACGCAGTATTTT
TRBJ2-3	TRBV18	15	-	-	CASSPLSGRTDTQYF	TGTGCCAGCTCACCACTAAGCGGACGCACAGATACGCAGTATTTT
TRBJ2-1	TRBV11-1	14	TRBD2	-	CASSLDLADNEQFF	TGTGCCAGCAGCTTGGACCTAGCGGACAATGAGCAGTTCTTC
TRBJ2-3	TRBV12-5	18	-	-	CASGLAPRPGQSPDTQYF	TGTGCTAGTGGTTTGGCCCCACGTCCGGGCCAAAGTCCAGATACGCAGTATTTT
TRBJ2-1	TRBV29-1	13	-	once	CSVEVRVANEQFF	TGCAGCGTTGAAGTCAGAGTAGCCAATGAGCAGTTCTTC
TRBJ2-3	TRBV19	15	-	-	CASSIGETSTDTQYF	TGTGCCAGTAGTATAGGCGAGACTAGCACAGATACGCAGTATTTT
TRBJ2-7	TRBV28	13	-	-	CASSLGQGHEQYF	TGTGCCAGCAGTTTGGGGCAGGGGCACGAGCAGTACTTC
TRBJ2-1	TRBV7-3	16	-	-	CASSPLGGAEYNEQFF	TGTGCCAGCAGCCCCCTTGGGGGAGCGGAGTACAATGAGCAGTTCTTC
TRBJ2-1	TRBV7-2	19	TRBD2	few	CASSLGGRTSGREGNEQFF	TGTGCCAGCAGCTTAGGAGGGCGGACTAGCGGGAGGGAGGGCAATGAGCAGTTCTTC
TRBJ1-2	TRBV28	16	-	-	CASGLHEGTRGYGYTF	TGTGCCAGCGGCCTCCACGAGGGGACAAGGGGCTATGGCTACACCTTC